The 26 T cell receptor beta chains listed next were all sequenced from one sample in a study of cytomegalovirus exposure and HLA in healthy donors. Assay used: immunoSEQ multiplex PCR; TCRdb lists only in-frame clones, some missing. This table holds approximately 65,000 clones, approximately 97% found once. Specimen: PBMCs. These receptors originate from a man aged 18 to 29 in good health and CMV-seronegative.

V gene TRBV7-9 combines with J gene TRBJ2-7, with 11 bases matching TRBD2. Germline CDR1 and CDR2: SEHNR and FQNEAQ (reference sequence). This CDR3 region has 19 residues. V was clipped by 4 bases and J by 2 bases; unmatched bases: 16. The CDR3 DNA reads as TGTGCCAGCAGCTCCGGGGGACTAGCGGACAGCAACCCACCCTACGAGCAGTACTTC. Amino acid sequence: CASSSGGLADSNPPYEQYF.

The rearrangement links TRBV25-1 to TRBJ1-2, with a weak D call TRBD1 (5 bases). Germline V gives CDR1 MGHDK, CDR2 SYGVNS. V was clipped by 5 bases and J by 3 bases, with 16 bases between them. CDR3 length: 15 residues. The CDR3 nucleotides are TGTGCCAGCAGTCCCCGGGGAGGGACCTACTATGGCTACACCTTC. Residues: CASSPRGGTYYGYTF.

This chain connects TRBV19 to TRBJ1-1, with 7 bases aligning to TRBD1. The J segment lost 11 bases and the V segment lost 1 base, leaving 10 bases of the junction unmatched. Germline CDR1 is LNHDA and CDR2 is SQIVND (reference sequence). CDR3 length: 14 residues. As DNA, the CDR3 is TGTGCCAGTAGTATAGGCGACAGGGCCCCATGGGCTTTCTTT. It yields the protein CASSIGDRAPWAFF. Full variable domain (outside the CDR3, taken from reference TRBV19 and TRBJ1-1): DGGITQSPKYLFRKEGQNVTLSCEQNLNHDAMYWYRQDPGQGLRLIYYSQIVNDFQKGDIAEGYSVSREKKESFPLTVTSAQKNPTAFYLCASSIGDRAPWAFFGQGTRLTVV.

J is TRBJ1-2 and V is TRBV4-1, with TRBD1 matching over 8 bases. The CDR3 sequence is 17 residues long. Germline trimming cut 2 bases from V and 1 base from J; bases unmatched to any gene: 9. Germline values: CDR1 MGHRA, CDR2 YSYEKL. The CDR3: CASSQISRGRSNYGYTF. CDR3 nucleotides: TGCGCCAGCAGCCAAATCTCCAGGGGGCGCAGTAACTATGGCTACACCTTC.

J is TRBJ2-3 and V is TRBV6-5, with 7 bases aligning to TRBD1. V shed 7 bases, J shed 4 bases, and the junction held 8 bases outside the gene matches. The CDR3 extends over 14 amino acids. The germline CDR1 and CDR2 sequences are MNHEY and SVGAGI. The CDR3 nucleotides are TGTGCCAGCACTAGGACAGGATTGTCAGATACGCAGTATTTT. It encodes CASTRTGLSDTQYF.

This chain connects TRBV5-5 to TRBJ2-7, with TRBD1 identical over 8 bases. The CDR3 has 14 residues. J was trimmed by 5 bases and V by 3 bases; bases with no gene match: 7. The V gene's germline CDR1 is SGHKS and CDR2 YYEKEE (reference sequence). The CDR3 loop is CASSSWTGSNEQYF. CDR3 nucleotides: TGTGCCAGCAGCTCCTGGACAGGGTCCAACGAGCAGTACTTC.

The CDR3 sequence is CATSRDDSYGTQETQYF. CDR3 sequence (DNA): TGTGCCACCAGCAGAGATGACAGTTACGGAACACAAGAGACCCAGTACTTC. This chain uses TRBV15 with TRBJ2-5; a weak D match, TRBD1 (5 bases). CDR3 length: 17 amino acids. Germline CDR1 LNHNV, CDR2 YYDKDF (reference sequence). V lost 0 bases and J lost 2, with 16 bases in between.

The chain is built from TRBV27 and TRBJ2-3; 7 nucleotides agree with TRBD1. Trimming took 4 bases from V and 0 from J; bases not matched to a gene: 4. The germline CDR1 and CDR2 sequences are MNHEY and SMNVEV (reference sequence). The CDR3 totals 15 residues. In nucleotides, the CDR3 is TGTGCCAGCAGTTCGGGACAGACTAGCACAGATACGCAGTATTTT. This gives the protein CASSSGQTSTDTQYF.

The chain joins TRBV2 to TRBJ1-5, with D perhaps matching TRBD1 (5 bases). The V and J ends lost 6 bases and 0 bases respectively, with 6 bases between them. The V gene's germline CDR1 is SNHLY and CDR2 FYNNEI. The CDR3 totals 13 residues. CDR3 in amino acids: CASRQGSNQPQHF. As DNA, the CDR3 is TGTGCCAGCAGGCAGGGTAGCAATCAGCCCCAGCATTTT. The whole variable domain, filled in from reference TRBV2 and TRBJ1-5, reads EPEVTQTPSHQVTQMGQEVILRCVPISNHLYFYWYRQILGQKVEFLVSFYNNEISEKSEIFDDQFSVERPDGSNFTLKIRSTKLEDSAMYFCASRQGSNQPQHFGDGTRLSIL.

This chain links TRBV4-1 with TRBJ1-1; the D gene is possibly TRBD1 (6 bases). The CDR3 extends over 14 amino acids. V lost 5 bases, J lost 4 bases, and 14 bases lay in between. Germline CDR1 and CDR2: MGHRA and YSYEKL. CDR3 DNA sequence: TGCGCCAGCAGCGCCCAGGAAGGGGGCACTGAAGCTTTCTTT. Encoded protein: CASSAQEGGTEAFF.

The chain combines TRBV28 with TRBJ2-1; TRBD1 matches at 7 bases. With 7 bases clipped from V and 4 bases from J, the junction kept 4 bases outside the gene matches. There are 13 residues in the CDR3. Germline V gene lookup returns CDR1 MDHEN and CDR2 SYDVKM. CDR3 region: CASKQGWYNEQFF. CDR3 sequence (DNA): TGTGCCAGCAAACAGGGGTGGTACAATGAGCAGTTCTTC.

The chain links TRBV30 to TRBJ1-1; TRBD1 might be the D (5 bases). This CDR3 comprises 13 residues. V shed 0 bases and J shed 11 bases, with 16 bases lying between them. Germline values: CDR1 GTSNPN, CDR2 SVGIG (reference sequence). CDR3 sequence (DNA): TGTGCCTGGAGTGTAAATCGGGGGACGAGGGCTTTCTTT. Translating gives CAWSVNRGTRAFF.

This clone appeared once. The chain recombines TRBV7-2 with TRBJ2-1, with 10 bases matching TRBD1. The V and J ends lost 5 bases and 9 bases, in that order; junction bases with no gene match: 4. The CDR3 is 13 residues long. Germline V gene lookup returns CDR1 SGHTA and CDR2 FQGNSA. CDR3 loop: CASSPRDRGEQFF. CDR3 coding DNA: TGTGCCAGCAGCCCCCGGGACAGGGGTGAGCAGTTCTTC.

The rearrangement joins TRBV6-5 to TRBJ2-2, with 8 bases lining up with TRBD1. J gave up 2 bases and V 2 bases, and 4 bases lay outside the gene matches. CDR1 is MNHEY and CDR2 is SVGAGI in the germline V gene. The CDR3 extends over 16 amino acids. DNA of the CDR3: TGTGCCAGCAGTTACCAGGGGGCGGCTAACACCGGGGAGCTGTTTTTT. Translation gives CASSYQGAANTGELFF.

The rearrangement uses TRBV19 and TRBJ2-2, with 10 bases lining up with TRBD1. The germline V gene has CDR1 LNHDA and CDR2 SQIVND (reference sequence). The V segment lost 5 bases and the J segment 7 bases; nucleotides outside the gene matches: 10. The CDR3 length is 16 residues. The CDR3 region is CASSLPGQGPLGELFF. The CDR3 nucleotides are TGTGCCAGTAGTTTACCGGGACAGGGGCCCCTCGGGGAGCTGTTTTTT.

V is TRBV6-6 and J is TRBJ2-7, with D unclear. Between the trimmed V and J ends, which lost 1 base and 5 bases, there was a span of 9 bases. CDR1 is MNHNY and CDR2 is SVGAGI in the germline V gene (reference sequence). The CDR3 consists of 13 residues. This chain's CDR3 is CASSYLQDHEQYF. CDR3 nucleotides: TGTGCCAGCAGTTACTTGCAGGATCACGAGCAGTACTTC.

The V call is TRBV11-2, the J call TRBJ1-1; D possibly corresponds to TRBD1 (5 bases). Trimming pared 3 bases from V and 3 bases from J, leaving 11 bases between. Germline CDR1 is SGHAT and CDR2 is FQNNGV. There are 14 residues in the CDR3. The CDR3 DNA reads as TGTGCCAGCAGCTTTTCACGGGGGTACACTGAAGCTTTCTTT. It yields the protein CASSFSRGYTEAFF.

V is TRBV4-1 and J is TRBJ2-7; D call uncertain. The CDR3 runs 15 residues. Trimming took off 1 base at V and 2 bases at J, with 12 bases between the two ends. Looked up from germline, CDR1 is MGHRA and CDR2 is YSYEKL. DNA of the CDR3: TGCGCCAGCAGCCAAGGCAACAGCAAAGCCTACGAGCAGTACTTC. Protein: CASSQGNSKAYEQYF.

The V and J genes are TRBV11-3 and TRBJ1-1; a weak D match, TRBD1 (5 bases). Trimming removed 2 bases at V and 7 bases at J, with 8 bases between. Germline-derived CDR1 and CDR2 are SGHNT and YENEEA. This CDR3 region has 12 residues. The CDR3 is CASSLMGGEAFF. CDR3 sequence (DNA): TGTGCCAGCAGCTTAATGGGGGGTGAAGCTTTCTTT.

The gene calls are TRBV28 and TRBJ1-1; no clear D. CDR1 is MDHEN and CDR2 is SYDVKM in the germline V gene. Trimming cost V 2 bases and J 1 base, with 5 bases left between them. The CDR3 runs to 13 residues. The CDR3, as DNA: TGTGCCAGCAGTTTAGCAGGGAACACTGAAGCTTTCTTT. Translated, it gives CASSLAGNTEAFF.

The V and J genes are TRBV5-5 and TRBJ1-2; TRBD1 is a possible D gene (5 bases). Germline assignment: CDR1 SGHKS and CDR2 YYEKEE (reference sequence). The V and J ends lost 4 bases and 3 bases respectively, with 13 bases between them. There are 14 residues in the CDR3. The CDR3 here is CASSPTRDDYGYTF. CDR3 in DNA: TGTGCCAGCAGCCCGACCAGGGATGACTATGGCTACACCTTC.

For the CDR3, the DNA is TGCGCCAGCAGATATGACAGGGGGGCCTATGGCTACACCTTC. Its translation is CASRYDRGAYGYTF. This chain connects TRBV5-1 to TRBJ1-2; 9 nucleotides match TRBD1. With V trimmed by 5 bases and J by 4 bases, 6 bases remained unmatched. Looked up from germline, CDR1 is SGHRS and CDR2 is YFSETQ. This CDR3 is built from 14 residues.

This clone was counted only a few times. The CDR3 loop reads CASSPGTAVDSPLHF. The CDR3 DNA reads as TGTGCCAGCTCACCTGGGACAGCCGTCGATTCACCCCTCCACTTT. The rearrangement links TRBV18 to TRBJ1-6; 7 bases match TRBD1. Trimming at V came to 3 bases and at J to 8 bases, leaving 7 bases not matched to a gene. The CDR3 extends over 15 amino acids. CDR1 and CDR2 from the germline V gene are KGHSH and LQKENI. Using reference TRBV18 and TRBJ1-6 for the parts outside the CDR3, the full variable domain is NAGVMQNPRHLVRRRGQEARLRCSPMKGHSHVYWYRQLPEEGLKFMVYLQKENIIDESGMPKERFSAEFPKEGPSILRIQQVVRGDSAAYFCASSPGTAVDSPLHFGNGTRLTVT.

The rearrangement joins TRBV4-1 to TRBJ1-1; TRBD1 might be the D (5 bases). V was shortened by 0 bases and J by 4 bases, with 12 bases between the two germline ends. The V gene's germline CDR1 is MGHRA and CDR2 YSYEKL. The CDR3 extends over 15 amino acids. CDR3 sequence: CASSQDNGGATEAFF. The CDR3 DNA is TGCGCCAGCAGCCAAGATAATGGAGGGGCCACTGAAGCTTTCTTT.

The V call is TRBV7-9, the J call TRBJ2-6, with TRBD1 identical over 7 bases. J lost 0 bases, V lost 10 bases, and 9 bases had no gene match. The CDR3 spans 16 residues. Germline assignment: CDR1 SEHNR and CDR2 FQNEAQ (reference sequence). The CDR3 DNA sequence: TGTGCCAATTCCGGGACAGATCCCTCTGGGGCCAACGTCCTGACTTTC. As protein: CANSGTDPSGANVLTF. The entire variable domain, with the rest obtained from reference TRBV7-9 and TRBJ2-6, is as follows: DTGVSQNPRHKITKRGQNVTFRCDPISEHNRLYWYRQTLGQGPEFLTYFQNEAQLEKSRLLSDRFSAERPKGSFSTLEIQRTEQGDSAMYLCANSGTDPSGANVLTFGAGSRLTVL.

The CDR3 spells CASSQARQGRGDQPQHF. CDR3 nucleotides: TGTGCCAGCAGCCAAGCCCGACAGGGAAGGGGAGATCAGCCCCAGCATTTT. J is TRBJ1-5 and V is TRBV4-2; 7 bases agree with TRBD1. The trim removed 1 base at V and 5 bases at J, leaving 11 bases unmatched. Germline V gene lookup returns CDR1 LGHNA and CDR2 YNFKEQ. The CDR3 is 17 residues long.